The text below deals with one T cell receptor (beta chain). At one of its ends the junction is not consistent with the germline gene, which may arise from a read error. This CDR3 is built from 14 residues. CDR1 is KGHSH and CDR2 is LQKENI in the germline V gene. TCRdb re-called the 5' RACE reads through MiXCR, storing one row per CDR3 protein. The repertoire holds 35,000 to 45,000 distinct CDR3 sequences, with around 23% as singletons. The sorted Tregs were CD4+CD25+CD127-/low cells. The chain joins TRBV18 to TRBJ2-2; D may be TRBD1 (5 bases). The TCR was taken from a female donor with breast cancer. Sequencing was performed on Tregs sorted from a lymph node. The chain's CDR3 is CASPPQGRSGELFF. The CDR3, as DNA: TGTGCCAGCCCACCTCAGGGTCGGTCCGGGGAGCTGTTTTTT. The whole variable domain, remainder taken from reference TRBV18 and TRBJ2-2, is NAGVMQNPRHLVRRRGQEARLRCSPMKGHSHVYWYRQLPEEGLKFMVYLQKENIIDESGMPKERFSAEFPKEGPSILRIQQVVRGDSAAYFCASPPQGRSGELFFGEGSRLTVL.